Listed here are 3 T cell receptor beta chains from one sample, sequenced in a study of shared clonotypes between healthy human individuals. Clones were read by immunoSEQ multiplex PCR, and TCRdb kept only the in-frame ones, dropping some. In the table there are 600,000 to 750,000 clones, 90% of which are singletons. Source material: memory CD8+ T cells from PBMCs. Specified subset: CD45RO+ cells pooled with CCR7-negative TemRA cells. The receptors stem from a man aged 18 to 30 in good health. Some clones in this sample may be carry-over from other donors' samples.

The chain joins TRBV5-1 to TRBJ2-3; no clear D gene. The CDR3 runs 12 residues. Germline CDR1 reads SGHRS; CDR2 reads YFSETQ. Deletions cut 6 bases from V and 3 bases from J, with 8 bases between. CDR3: CASTHRTDTQYF. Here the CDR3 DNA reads TGCGCCAGCACCCACCGGACAGATACGCAGTATTTT.

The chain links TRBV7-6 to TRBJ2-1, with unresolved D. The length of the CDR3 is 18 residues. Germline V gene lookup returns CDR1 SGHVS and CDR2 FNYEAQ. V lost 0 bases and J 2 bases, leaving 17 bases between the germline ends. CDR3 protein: CASSLATISPNAYNEQFF. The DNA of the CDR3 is TGTGCCAGCAGCTTAGCTACGATATCCCCGAACGCCTACAATGAGCAGTTCTTC.

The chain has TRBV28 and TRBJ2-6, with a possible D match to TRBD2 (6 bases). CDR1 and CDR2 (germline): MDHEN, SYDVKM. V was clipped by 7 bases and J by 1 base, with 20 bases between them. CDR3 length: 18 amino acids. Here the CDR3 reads CASTLTGTPWSGANVLTF. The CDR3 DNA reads TGTGCCAGCACCCTAACTGGGACTCCATGGTCTGGGGCCAACGTCCTGACTTTC.